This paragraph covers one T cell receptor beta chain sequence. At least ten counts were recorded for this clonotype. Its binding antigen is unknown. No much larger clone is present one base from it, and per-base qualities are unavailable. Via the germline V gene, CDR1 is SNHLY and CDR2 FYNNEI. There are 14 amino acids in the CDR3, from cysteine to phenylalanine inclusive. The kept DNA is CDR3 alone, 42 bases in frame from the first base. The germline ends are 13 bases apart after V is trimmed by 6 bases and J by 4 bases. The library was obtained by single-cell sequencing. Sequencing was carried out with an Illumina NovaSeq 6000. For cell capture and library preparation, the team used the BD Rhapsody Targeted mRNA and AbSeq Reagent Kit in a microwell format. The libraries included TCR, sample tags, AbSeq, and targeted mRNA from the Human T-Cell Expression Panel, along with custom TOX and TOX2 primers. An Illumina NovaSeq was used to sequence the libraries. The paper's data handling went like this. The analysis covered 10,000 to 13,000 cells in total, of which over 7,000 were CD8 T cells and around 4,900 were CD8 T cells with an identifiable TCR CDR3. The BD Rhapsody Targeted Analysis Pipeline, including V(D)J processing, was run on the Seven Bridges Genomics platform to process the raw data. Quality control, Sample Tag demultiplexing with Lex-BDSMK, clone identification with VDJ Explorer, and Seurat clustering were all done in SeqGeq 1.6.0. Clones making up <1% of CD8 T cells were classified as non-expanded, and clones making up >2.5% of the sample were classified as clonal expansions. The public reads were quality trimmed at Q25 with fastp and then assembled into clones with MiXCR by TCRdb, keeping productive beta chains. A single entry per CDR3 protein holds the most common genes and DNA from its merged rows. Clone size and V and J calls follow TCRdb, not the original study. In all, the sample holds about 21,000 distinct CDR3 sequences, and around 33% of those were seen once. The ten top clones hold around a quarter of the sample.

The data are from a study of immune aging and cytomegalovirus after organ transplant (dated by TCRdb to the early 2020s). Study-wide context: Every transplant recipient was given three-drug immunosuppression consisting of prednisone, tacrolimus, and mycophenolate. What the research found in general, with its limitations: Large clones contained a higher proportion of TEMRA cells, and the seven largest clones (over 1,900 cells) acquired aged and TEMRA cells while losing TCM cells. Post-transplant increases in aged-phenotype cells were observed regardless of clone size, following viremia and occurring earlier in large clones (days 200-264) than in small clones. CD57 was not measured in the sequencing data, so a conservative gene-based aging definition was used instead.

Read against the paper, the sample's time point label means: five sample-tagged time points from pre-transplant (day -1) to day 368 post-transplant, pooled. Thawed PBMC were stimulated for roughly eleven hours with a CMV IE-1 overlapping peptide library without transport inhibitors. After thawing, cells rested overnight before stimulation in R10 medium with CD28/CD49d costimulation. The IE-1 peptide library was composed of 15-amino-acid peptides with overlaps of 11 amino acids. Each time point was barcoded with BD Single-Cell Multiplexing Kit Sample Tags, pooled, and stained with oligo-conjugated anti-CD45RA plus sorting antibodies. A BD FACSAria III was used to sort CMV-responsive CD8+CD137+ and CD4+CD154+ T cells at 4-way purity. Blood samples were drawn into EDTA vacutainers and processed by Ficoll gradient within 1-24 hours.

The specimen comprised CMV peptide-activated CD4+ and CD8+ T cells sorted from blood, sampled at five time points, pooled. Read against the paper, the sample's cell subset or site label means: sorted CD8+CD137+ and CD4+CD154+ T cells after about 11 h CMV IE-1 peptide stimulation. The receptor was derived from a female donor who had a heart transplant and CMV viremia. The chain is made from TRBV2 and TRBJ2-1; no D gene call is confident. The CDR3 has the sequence CASRPQLGYNEQFF. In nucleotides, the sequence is TGTGCCAGCAGGCCCCAACTGGGATACAATGAGCAGTTCTTC.